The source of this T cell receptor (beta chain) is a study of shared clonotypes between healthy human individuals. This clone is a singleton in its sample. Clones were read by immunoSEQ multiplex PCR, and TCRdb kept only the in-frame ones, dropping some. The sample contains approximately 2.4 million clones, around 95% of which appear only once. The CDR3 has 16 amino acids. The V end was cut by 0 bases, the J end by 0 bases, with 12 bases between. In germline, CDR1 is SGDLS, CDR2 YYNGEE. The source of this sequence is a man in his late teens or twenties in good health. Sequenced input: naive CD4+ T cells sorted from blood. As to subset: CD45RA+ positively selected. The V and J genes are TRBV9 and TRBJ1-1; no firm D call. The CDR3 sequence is CASSVGGSNMNTEAFF. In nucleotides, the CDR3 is TGTGCCAGCAGCGTAGGAGGGTCGAACATGAACACTGAAGCTTTCTTT.